This TCR beta chain was documented in a study of beta chain features in type 1 diabetes. Looking at the study overall: All of the samples together had around 110,000,000 sorted cells examined. Study-level results: More deletions and fewer insertions at VDJ junctions were seen in type 1 diabetes patients. A potential influence of HLA type upon TCRB rearrangement remained unresolved herein. Among all four CD4+ subsets, Type 1 diabetes patients had TCRB CDR3s that were moderately but significantly shorter.

A remark on this clone: What it binds is unknown. Different DNA sequences within this sample yield the same CDR3.

Trimming took 4 bases from V and 4 from J, leaving 7 bases between them. The CDR3 runs to 11 residues. CDR1 DFQATT and CDR2 SNEGSKA come from the germline V gene (reference sequence). A CD45RO/CCR7/CD25/CD127/CD95/CD27 panel sorted naive, central memory, regulatory and stem cell-like memory CD4+ cells. Of the isolated RNA, all was reverse transcribed, and so the sequenced material was expressed TCRB transcripts. This table comes from immunoSEQ multiplex PCR, and its TCRdb copy is limited to in-frame clones, with some not included. The data hold a few hundred thousand clones, with roughly a tenth observed a single time.

This chain uses TRBV20-1 with TRBJ2-5, with D hard to call. The sequence derives from a man younger than 45 with type 1 diabetes. Specimen: central memory CD4+ T cells from blood. The CDR3 DNA reads TGCAGTGCTATTCGCGGAGAGACCCAGTACTTC. This codes for CSAIRGETQYF.